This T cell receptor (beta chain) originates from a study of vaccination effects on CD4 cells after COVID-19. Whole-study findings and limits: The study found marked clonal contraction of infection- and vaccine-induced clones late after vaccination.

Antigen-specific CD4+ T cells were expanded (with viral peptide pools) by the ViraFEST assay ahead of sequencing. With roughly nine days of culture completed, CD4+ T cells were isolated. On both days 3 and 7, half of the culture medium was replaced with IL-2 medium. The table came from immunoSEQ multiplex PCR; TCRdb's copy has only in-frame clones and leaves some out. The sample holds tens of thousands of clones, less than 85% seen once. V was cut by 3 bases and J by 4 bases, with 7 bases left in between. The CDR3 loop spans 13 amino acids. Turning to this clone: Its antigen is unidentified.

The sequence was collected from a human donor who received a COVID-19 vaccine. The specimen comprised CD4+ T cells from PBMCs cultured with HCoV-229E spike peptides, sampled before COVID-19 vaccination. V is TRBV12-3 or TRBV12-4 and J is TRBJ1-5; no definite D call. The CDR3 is CASSFGFNQPQHF. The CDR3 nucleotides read TGTGCCAGCAGTTTCGGGTTTAATCAGCCCCAGCATTTT.